This T cell receptor (beta chain) was identified during a study of OX40 agonist ivuxolimab in advanced cancers. At the level of the study: Prior therapy, whether anti-PD-1, anti-PD-L1 or anti-CTLA-4, was allowed, and less than 45% had some. Study-level results: Among some nonresponders, normalized T-cell clonal expansion was also low.

Trimming pared 2 bases from V and 6 bases from J, leaving 11 bases between. The CDR3 runs 13 residues. The germline gives CDR1 LNHDA, CDR2 SQIVND (reference sequence). Method: immunoSEQ multiplex PCR; TCRdb's copy keeps in-frame clones and lacks some. The sample yields tens of thousands of clones, around 80% seen once. Regarding this clone: The target antigen is unknown.

This chain connects TRBV19 to TRBJ2-7; D perhaps matches TRBD1 (5 bases). The specimen was CD4+ or CD8+ T cells sorted from blood, collected in a trial of the OX40 agonist ivuxolimab. This clonotype was obtained from an adult with an advanced solid tumor such as melanoma, head and neck, liver or kidney cancer. CDR3 region: CASSILGVSEQYF. CDR3 sequence (DNA): TGTGCCAGTAGTATATTAGGGGTGAGCGAGCAGTACTTC.